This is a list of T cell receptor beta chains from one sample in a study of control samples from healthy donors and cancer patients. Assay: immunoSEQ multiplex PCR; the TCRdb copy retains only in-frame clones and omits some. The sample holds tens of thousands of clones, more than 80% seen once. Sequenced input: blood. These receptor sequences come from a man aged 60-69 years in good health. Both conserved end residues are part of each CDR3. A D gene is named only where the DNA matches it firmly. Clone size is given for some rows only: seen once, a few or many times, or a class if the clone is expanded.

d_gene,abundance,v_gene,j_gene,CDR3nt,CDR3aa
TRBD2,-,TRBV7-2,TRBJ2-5,TGTGCCAGCAGCTACCGCGGGAGGAGCCAAGAGACCCAGTACTTC,CASSYRGRSQETQYF
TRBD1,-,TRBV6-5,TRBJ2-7,TGTGCCAGCACTAGGGGACAGGGGCTCTACGAGCAGTACTTC,CASTRGQGLYEQYF
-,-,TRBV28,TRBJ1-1,TGTGCCAGCAGTTTGGGGGGTGCTGAAGCTTTCTTT,CASSLGGAEAFF
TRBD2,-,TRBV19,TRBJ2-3,TGTGCCAGTAGTAGGACTAGCGGGAGTCACACAGATACGCAGTATTTT,CASSRTSGSHTDTQYF
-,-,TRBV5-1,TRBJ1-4,TGCGCCAGCAGCTTGGATGGACAAGGGAATGAAAAACTGTTTTTT,CASSLDGQGNEKLFF
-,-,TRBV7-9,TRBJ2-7,TGTGCCAGCAGCTTAGATGTCAGCTACGAGCAGTACTTC,CASSLDVSYEQYF
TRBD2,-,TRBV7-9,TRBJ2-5,TGTGCCAGCAGCCCGACCCCCGGGAGGCTCCAAGAGACCCAGTACTTC,CASSPTPGRLQETQYF
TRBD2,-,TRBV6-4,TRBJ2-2,TGTGCCAGCAGCGATCAAGCGGGAGAAGGCACCGGGGAGCTGTTTTTT,CASSDQAGEGTGELFF
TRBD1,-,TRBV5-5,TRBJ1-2,TGTGCCAGCAGTTTTCGGACAGGGGACTATGGCTACACCTTC,CASSFRTGDYGYTF
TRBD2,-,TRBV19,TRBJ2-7,TGTGCCAGTAGTATACAGACTAGCGGGGTTCTGCCCCGGTCCTCCGAGCAGTACTTC,CASSIQTSGVLPRSSEQYF
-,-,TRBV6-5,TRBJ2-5,TGTGCCAGCAGTTACTCGGTAGGCAGTCGAGAGACCCAGTACTTC,CASSYSVGSRETQYF
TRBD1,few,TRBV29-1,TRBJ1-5,TGCAGCGCCGGGACAGCAAATCAGCCCCAGCATTTT,CSAGTANQPQHF
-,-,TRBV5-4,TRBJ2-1,TGTGCCAGCAGCTTGACCGGCAATGAGCAGTTCTTC,CASSLTGNEQFF
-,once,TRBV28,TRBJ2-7,TGTGCCAGCGGCCGGGACTCGGGCTCCTACGAGCAGTACTTC,CASGRDSGSYEQYF
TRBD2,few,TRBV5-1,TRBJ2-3,TGCGCCACGAAACTGACTAGCGGATACACAGATACGCAGTATTTT,CATKLTSGYTDTQYF
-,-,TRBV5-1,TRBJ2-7,TGCGCCAGCAGCCCCGGAGGAGCCTACGAGCAGTACTTC,CASSPGGAYEQYF
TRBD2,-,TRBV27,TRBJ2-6,TGTGCCAGCAGTTTATCAGCGGGAGGGCTTGGGGGGTATAGCTCTGGGGCCAACGTCCTGACTTTC,CASSLSAGGLGGYSSGANVLTF
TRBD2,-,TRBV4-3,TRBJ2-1,TGCGCCAGCAGCCAAGATTTTGGGACTAGCGGGGCCTACAATGAGCAGTTCTTC,CASSQDFGTSGAYNEQFF
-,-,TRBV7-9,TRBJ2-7,TGTGCCAGCAGCTTAGTAGGGACCGTATCCTACGAGCAGTACTTC,CASSLVGTVSYEQYF
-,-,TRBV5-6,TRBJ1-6,TGTGCCAGCAGCTGGGGACGGAATAATTCACCCCTCCACTTT,CASSWGRNNSPLHF
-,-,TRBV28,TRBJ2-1,TGTGCCAGCAGAGAAGGGGGCGGGAGCAAGGGGGATGAGCAGTTCTTC,CASREGGGSKGDEQFF
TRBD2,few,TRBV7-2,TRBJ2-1,TGTGCCAGCACCCTCAGGCGGGGGAATGAGCAGTTCTTC,CASTLRRGNEQFF
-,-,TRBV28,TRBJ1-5,TGTGCCAGCAGTTGGGGAAATCAGCCCCAGCATTTT,CASSWGNQPQHF
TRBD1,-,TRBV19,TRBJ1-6,TGTGCCAGTAGTATAAGCGGGACAGCGATTAATTCACCCCTCCACTTT,CASSISGTAINSPLHF
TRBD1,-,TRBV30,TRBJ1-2,TGTGCCTGGATATCAAAAGGACGCGGGACAGGGGATTCCTATGGCTACACCTTC,CAWISKGRGTGDSYGYTF
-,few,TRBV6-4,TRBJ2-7,TGTGCCAGCAGTGAAGGAGGGTGGATCTACGAGCAGTACTTC,CASSEGGWIYEQYF
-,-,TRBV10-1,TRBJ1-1,TGCGCCAGAGCAGTAAGGGGACGAGCTTTCTTT,CARAVRGRAFF
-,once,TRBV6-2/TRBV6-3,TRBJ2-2,TGTGCCAGCAGCCTCCTCCATGTGGTGAACACCGGGGAGCTGTTTTTT,CASSLLHVVNTGELFF
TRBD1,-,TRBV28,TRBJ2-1,TGTGCCAGCAGTTTTGCGGGGACAGGGATGGGTGAGCAGTTCTTC,CASSFAGTGMGEQFF
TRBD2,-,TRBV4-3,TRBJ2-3,TGCGCCAGCAGCCAAGATCTCCTCACTAGCGGGCGGACTAGCACAGATACGCAGTATTTT,CASSQDLLTSGRTSTDTQYF
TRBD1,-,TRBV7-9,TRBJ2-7,TGTGCCAGCAGCCCACAGGGGGCCTCCTACGAGCAGTACTTC,CASSPQGASYEQYF
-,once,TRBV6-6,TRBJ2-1,TGTGCCAGCAGTTATAAGGACAATGAGCAGTTCTTC,CASSYKDNEQFF
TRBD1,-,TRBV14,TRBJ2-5,TGTGCCAGCAGCCTAGGGACAGCACCGACCCAGTACTTC,CASSLGTAPTQYF
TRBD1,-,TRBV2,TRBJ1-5,TGTGCCAGCTTGACAGGGGAGGTCGGCAATCAGCCCCAGCATTTT,CASLTGEVGNQPQHF
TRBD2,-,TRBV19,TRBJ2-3,TGTGCCAGTAAGCACCCAGGGCTAGCGGGCACAGATACGCAGTATTTT,CASKHPGLAGTDTQYF
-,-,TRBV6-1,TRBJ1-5,TGTGCCAGCAGTGAAGGGGAGACAGCCAATCAGCCCCAGCATTTT,CASSEGETANQPQHF
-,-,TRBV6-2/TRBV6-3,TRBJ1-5,TGTGCCAGCAGTTTAGACCCTCAGCCCCAGCATTTT,CASSLDPQPQHF
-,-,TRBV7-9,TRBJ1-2,TGTGCCAGCAGCTTAGTGCGGGCACGTGGAGACTATGGCTACACCTTC,CASSLVRARGDYGYTF
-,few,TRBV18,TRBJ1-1,TGTGCCAGCTCACCGCTCGACGGTGAAGCTTTCTTT,CASSPLDGEAFF
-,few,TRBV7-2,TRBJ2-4,TGTGCCAGCAGCTTATGGGGCAGAGAAAACATTCAGTACTTC,CASSLWGRENIQYF
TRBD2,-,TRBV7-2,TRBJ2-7,TGTGCCAGCAGCTTGGGACTAGCGCTGTACGAGCAGTACTTC,CASSLGLALYEQYF
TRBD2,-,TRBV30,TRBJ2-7,TGTGCCTGGAGTGTGAGCGGGAGTCTCTACGAGCAGTACTTC,CAWSVSGSLYEQYF
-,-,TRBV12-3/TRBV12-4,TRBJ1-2,TGTGCCAGCAGCGGGACAATTGGCTACACCTTC,CASSGTIGYTF
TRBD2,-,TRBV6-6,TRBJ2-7,TGTGCCAGCAGTTATCCGGGGAGGGAGGGAGAGCAGTACTTC,CASSYPGREGEQYF
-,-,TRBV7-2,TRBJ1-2,TGTGCCAGCAGCTTAGCGAACAGGGCCGGCTACACCTTC,CASSLANRAGYTF
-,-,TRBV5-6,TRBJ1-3,TGTGCCAGCAGTTCAGGGGACGCTGGAAACACCATATATTTT,CASSSGDAGNTIYF
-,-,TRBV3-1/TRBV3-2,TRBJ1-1,TGTGCCAGCAGCCAACAGACGAACACTGAAGCTTTCTTT,CASSQQTNTEAFF
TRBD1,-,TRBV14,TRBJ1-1,TGTGCCAGCAGCCAACGGACAGGGGCCAGGGAAACTGAAGCTTTCTTT,CASSQRTGARETEAFF
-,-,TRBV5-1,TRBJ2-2,TGCGCCAGCAGCTTGGTCGCGTCGAACACCGGGGAGCTGTTTTTT,CASSLVASNTGELFF
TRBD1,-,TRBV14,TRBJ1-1,TGTGCCAGCAGCCAAGGAATGGGCAGGGGGACTGAAGCTTTCTTT,CASSQGMGRGTEAFF
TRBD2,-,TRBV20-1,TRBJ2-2,TGCAGTGCTAGTGGTCGGCGGGAGGCCAACACCGGGGAGCTGTTTTTT,CSASGRREANTGELFF
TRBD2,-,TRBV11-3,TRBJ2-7,TGTGCCAGCAGCTTAGGATCCGGGGGGTTCTACGAGCAGTACTTC,CASSLGSGGFYEQYF
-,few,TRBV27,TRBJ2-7,TGTGCCAGCAGTTTATGGGGACCGTCCTACGAGCAGTACTTC,CASSLWGPSYEQYF
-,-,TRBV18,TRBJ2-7,TGTGCCAGCTCACCACCACAAAGCCCGGGGGAGCAGTACTTC,CASSPPQSPGEQYF
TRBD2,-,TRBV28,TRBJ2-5,TGTGCCAGCAGTCTACCCCCGGGTAGCGGGCCATACTTC,CASSLPPGSGPYF
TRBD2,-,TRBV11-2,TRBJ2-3,TGTGCCAGCGGACTAGCGGCAGGTGGAGATACGCAGTATTTT,CASGLAAGGDTQYF
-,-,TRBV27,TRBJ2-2,TGTGCCAGCAGTTTCGAGGGACCCAACACCGGGGAGCTGTTTTTT,CASSFEGPNTGELFF
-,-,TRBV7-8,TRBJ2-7,TGTGCCAGCAGCTTAGGCCAAGGGGTAGGGGTCGAGCAGTACTTC,CASSLGQGVGVEQYF
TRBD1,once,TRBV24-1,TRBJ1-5,TGTGCCACCAGTGATGGACAGGGGGGTCAGCCCCAGCATTTT,CATSDGQGGQPQHF